The 19 T cell receptor beta chains below come from one sample, sequenced in a study of a mutant IDH1 vaccine in newly diagnosed glioma. Their target antigens are unknown. Sample time point: week 5, during vaccination. The vaccine gave 300 ug of a 20-mer mutant IDH1 peptide subcutaneously per dose. The table came from immunoSEQ multiplex PCR; TCRdb's copy has only in-frame clones and leaves some out. The sample records roughly 60,000 clones, under 90% being singletons. Source: PBMCs, taken from a glioma patient whose treatment included an IDH1 peptide vaccine. All receptors derive from a woman between 50 and 59 years old with glioma.

The CDR3 nucleotides read TGTGCCAGCAGCGAAAATAATTATTCTGAAGCTTTCTTT. As protein: CASSENNYSEAFF. V usage is TRBV7-3 and J usage is TRBJ1-1; D remains unclear. The V end lost 5 bases, the J end lost 6 bases, and 13 bases lay between the germline ends. The CDR3 extends over 13 amino acids. Looked up from germline, CDR1 is SGHTA and CDR2 is FQGTGA. The entire variable domain, with the rest obtained from reference TRBV7-3 and TRBJ1-1, is as follows: GAGVSQTPSNKVTEKGKYVELRCDPISGHTALYWYRQSLGQGPEFLIYFQGTGAADDSGLPNDRFFAVRPEGSVSTLKIQRTERGDSAVYLCASSENNYSEAFFGQGTRLTVV.

The chain carries TRBV5-5 and TRBJ1-6, with no clear D. Trimming shortened V by 1 base and J by 7 bases, and 12 bases separated the two germline ends. This CDR3 has 15 residues. Germline values: CDR1 SGHKS, CDR2 YYEKEE (reference sequence). CDR3 in DNA: TGTGCCAGCAGCTTGTTCGACGGGGAGAATTCACCCCTCCACTTT. This codes for CASSLFDGENSPLHF.

The genes are TRBV9 and TRBJ2-1; 9 positions match TRBD2. In germline, CDR1 is SGDLS, CDR2 YYNGEE. V shed 4 bases and J 5 bases; nucleotides not matched to a gene: 10. CDR3 length: 16 amino acids. The CDR3 bases are TGTGCCAGCAGCCTTCACAAGACTAGCGGTAACAATGAGCAGTTCTTC. Its protein product is CASSLHKTSGNNEQFF.

V is TRBV11-2 and J is TRBJ2-1; no clear D. V was pared by 4 bases and J by 0 bases, with 19 bases between. This CDR3 is 18 amino acids long. In germline, CDR1 is SGHAT, CDR2 FQNNGV. The CDR3 sequence: CASSSYRSTVLSYNEQFF. The CDR3 nucleotides are TGTGCCAGCAGCTCATACCGTTCGACGGTGCTCTCCTACAATGAGCAGTTCTTC.

This rearrangement joins TRBV9 to TRBJ1-1; TRBD1 matches at 10 bases. Losses at the gene ends were 0 bases for V and 8 bases for J; bases not matched to a gene: 7. This CDR3 has 15 residues. Per germline, CDR1 SGDLS and CDR2 YYNGEE. CDR3: CASSVADRGGAEAFF. Written as DNA, the CDR3 is TGTGCCAGCAGCGTAGCGGACAGGGGGGGCGCCGAAGCTTTCTTT. Looking up the rest from reference TRBV9 and TRBJ1-1 gives the full variable domain: DSGVTQTPKHLITATGQRVTLRCSPRSGDLSVYWYQQSLDQGLQFLIQYYNGEERAKGNILERFSAQQFPDLHSELNLSSLELGDSALYFCASSVADRGGAEAFFGQGTRLTVV.

This rearrangement joins TRBV9 to TRBJ2-2; no firm D call. The germline V and J ends were trimmed by 0 bases and 5 bases, with 8 bases remaining between them. Germline V gives CDR1 SGDLS, CDR2 YYNGEE. The CDR3 runs 14 residues. This CDR3 is CASSVDGRTGELFF. CDR3 DNA sequence: TGTGCCAGCAGCGTAGATGGTAGGACCGGGGAGCTGTTTTTT.

V is TRBV14 and J is TRBJ1-1, with D tentatively TRBD1 (6 bases). Trimming took off 9 bases at V and 4 bases at J, with 30 bases between the two ends. The germline V gene has CDR1 SGHDN and CDR2 FVKESK. This CDR3 is 18 amino acids long. The CDR3 bases are TGTGCCAGGAAGGGGGGGGCCTTACCATTAATCCAGTTCACTGAAGCTTTCTTT. Encoded protein: CARKGGALPLIQFTEAFF.

The chain recombines TRBV18 with TRBJ2-6; perhaps TRBD2 as D (6 bases). V shed 8 bases and J shed 0 bases, with 11 bases lying between them. CDR1 KGHSH and CDR2 LQKENI come from the germline V gene. CDR3 length: 15 residues. The CDR3 spells CASRRGFSGANVLTF. CDR3 in DNA: TGTGCCAGCAGACGGGGGTTCTCTGGGGCCAACGTCCTGACTTTC. Looking up the rest from reference TRBV18 and TRBJ2-6 gives the full variable domain: NAGVMQNPRHLVRRRGQEARLRCSPMKGHSHVYWYRQLPEEGLKFMVYLQKENIIDESGMPKERFSAEFPKEGPSILRIQQVVRGDSAAYFCASRRGFSGANVLTFGAGSRLTVL.

The V and J genes are TRBV9 and TRBJ1-2, with D possibly being TRBD1 (6 bases). The germline V gene encodes CDR1 SGDLS and CDR2 YYNGEE. This CDR3 has 15 residues. V lost 4 bases and J 1 base, leaving 14 bases between the germline ends. In nucleotides, the CDR3 is TGTGCCAGCAGCTTCCGACAGGACCTTAACTATGGCTACACCTTC. As protein: CASSFRQDLNYGYTF.

V gene TRBV4-2 combines with J gene TRBJ2-5, with 8 bases aligning to TRBD2. This CDR3 spans 16 amino acids. Germline values: CDR1 LGHNA, CDR2 YNFKEQ. J was trimmed by 3 bases and V by 4 bases; bases with no gene match: 10. The CDR3, as DNA: TGTGCCAGCAGCCTTCGGGGCGGGGGGACTAAAGAGACCCAGTACTTC. Protein sequence: CASSLRGGGTKETQYF.

V usage is TRBV9 and J usage is TRBJ1-3, with a weak D call TRBD1 (5 bases). V lost 4 bases, J lost 2 bases, and 13 bases lay in between. Germline V lookup: CDR1 SGDLS, CDR2 YYNGEE. This CDR3 is 15 amino acids long. This CDR3 is CASSQRVGAGNTIYF. In nucleotides, the CDR3 is TGTGCCAGCAGCCAAAGAGTGGGGGCTGGAAACACCATATATTTT.

This chain joins TRBV6-6 and TRBJ1-3, with a possible D match to TRBD1 (5 bases). Per germline, CDR1 MNHNY and CDR2 SVGAGI (reference sequence). Trimming stripped 0 bases from V and 8 bases from J, with 14 bases between. The CDR3 length is 15 residues. Here the CDR3 DNA reads TGTGCCAGCAGTTACTCTGATGCCAGGGTAGACACCATATATTTT. Its protein product is CASSYSDARVDTIYF.

The chain joins TRBV6-6 to TRBJ2-1; 7 bases fit TRBD1. In germline, CDR1 is MNHNY, CDR2 SVGAGI (reference sequence). With 4 bases clipped from V and 8 bases from J, the junction kept 8 bases outside the gene matches. This CDR3 has 14 residues. The CDR3 sequence is CASSSWTGGDEQFF. CDR3 in DNA: TGTGCCAGCAGTTCCTGGACAGGTGGGGATGAGCAGTTCTTC.

The rearrangement links TRBV6-1 to TRBJ1-2; D gene ambiguous. V lost 1 base and J lost 7, with 10 bases in between. The germline CDR1 and CDR2 sequences are MNHNS and SASEGT. There are 13 residues in the CDR3. The CDR3 loop reads CASSEERGLGYTF. Here the CDR3 DNA reads TGTGCCAGCAGTGAAGAGCGAGGCCTTGGCTACACCTTC.

V is TRBV7-2 and J is TRBJ2-5; D tentatively reads TRBD1 or TRBD2 (6 bases each). The V gene's germline CDR1 is SGHTA and CDR2 FQGNSA. The CDR3 sequence is 15 residues long. Deletions cut 5 bases from V and 5 bases from J, with 18 bases between. The DNA of the CDR3 is TGTGCCAGCAGCCCCCCCCGGGGGCCGCCGGAGACCCAGTACTTC. Translating it yields CASSPPRGPPETQYF.

CDR3 nucleotide sequence: TGTGCCAGCAGCTCGGAGGGATATAGCAATCAGCCCCAGCATTTT. As protein: CASSSEGYSNQPQHF. This chain connects TRBV11-2 to TRBJ1-5; D unresolved. This CDR3 contains 15 residues. V lost 4 bases, J lost 0 bases, and 10 bases lay in between. The germline CDR1 and CDR2 sequences are SGHAT and FQNNGV.

The gene calls are TRBV6-4 and TRBJ2-7; perhaps TRBD1 as D (5 bases). Deletions cut 6 bases from V and 4 bases from J, with 10 bases between. Looked up from germline, CDR1 is MRHNA and CDR2 is SNTAGT. The length of the CDR3 is 12 residues. CDR3 sequence: CASRRRQYEQYF. CDR3 DNA: TGTGCCAGCAGGCGCCGACAGTACGAGCAGTACTTC.

The rearrangement joins TRBV27 to TRBJ2-7; 10 bases fit TRBD2. V was clipped by 3 bases and J by 0 bases; unmatched bases: 2. CDR3 length: 15 amino acids. From germline, CDR1 is MNHEY and CDR2 SMNVEV (reference sequence). The CDR3, as DNA: TGTGCCAGCAGTTTTAGCGGGGGGAACTCCTACGAGCAGTACTTC. It translates to CASSFSGGNSYEQYF.

V and J are TRBV4-1 and TRBJ2-2, with D perhaps assigned TRBD1 or TRBD2 (6 bases each). The CDR3 contains 18 residues. CDR1 and CDR2 from the germline V gene are MGHRA and YSYEKL. V was clipped by 1 base and J by 0 bases, with 15 bases between them. CDR3 protein: CASSQGGGGGSNTGELFF. The CDR3 region has the DNA TGCGCCAGCAGCCAAGGAGGGGGAGGAGGGTCGAACACCGGGGAGCTGTTTTTT.